This TCR beta chain is drawn from a study of cytomegalovirus exposure and HLA in healthy donors. Study results and limitations: Cytomegalovirus association was assigned to some 160 TCR beta chains. A few CMV-associated chains proved CMV antigen-specific in vitro. According to a later analysis, TCR clusters from the first cohort tended to co-occur in the 110 or so validation repertoires.

CDR1 SEHNR and CDR2 FQNEAQ come from the germline V gene (reference sequence). With V trimmed by 5 bases and J by 4 bases, 5 bases remained unmatched. The CDR3 runs to 14 residues. The approximately 130-subject validation cohort, separate from the approximately 630-subject first cohort, included the donors. Note on this clone: Its antigen is unidentified.

The repertoire was sequenced with immunoSEQ multiplex PCR; TCRdb's copy has only in-frame clones and lacks some. This sample has just over 80,000 clones; about 96% occur once, and the top ten carry about 1.3%. The chain has TRBV7-9 and TRBJ1-5; TRBD1 matches at 7 bases. The TCR sequence derives from a woman aged 18-30 years in good health and CMV-seronegative. The material sequenced was PBMCs. For the CDR3, the DNA is TGTGCCAGCAGCCGACAGGGTCAGAATCAGCCCCAGCATTTT. Protein: CASSRQGQNQPQHF.